The source of this TCR beta chain is a study of breast tumors, draining lymph nodes, adjacent tissues. Broader study findings: Compared with lymph nodes, tumors were less diverse; compared with nontumor tissue, more. Tumor T cell lymph node origin was a supported hypothesis, not proven.

TCRdb processed the multiplex PCR reads anew with MiXCR; each CDR3 protein has one entry. Altogether about 200,000 distinct CDR3 sequences are present, roughly 29% being singletons, with the ten largest covering about 4.3%. Axillary draining lymph nodes of breast cancer patients supplied the node samples. CDR1 and CDR2 from the germline V gene are MNHNS and SASEGT. This CDR3 spans 16 amino acids. With 2 bases removed from V and 4 bases from J, the gap between germline ends came to 18 bases. Turning to this clonotype: What it recognizes is unknown. Since a much larger clone is just one base distant, this may be a read error.

The TCR sequence derives from a female donor with breast cancer. Some clones in this sample may be carry-over from other donors' samples. Sample: axillary lymph node tissue. The rearrangement links TRBV6-1 to TRBJ2-7, with D tentatively TRBD1 (5 bases). This chain's CDR3 is CASSENPWAGKYEQYF. CDR3 nucleotide sequence: TGTGCCAGCAGTGAAAACCCCTGGGCAGGGAAGTACGAGCAGTACTTC.